This record concerns one TCR beta chain sequence. The data were taken from a study of blood T cell repertoires in COVID-19. Study-wide background: COVID-19 samples collected from the United States, Italy and Spain covered acute and convalescent phases. PBMCs, B-cell-depleted T cells, or T cells provided the cDNA or gDNA that made up the material.

As handled by the study authors: Amplification with reference gene primers provided the estimates of nucleated cell counts. The assay was immunoSEQ multiplex PCR, and TCRdb's table has in-frame clones only and misses some. The V and J calls and clone size are taken from that table; D and trimming were inferred from the DNA. The table includes 210,000 or so clones, around 84% detected once. The ends lost 4 bases at V and 2 bases at J; junction bases unmatched: 4. Germline CDR1 SGHRS, CDR2 YFSETQ. The length of the CDR3 is 14 residues. This chain uses TRBV5-1 with TRBJ2-3, with 7 bases that match TRBD2. The sample consisted of peripheral blood. The sequence derives from a human donor in a cohort sampled during active COVID-19. The CDR3 reads CASSPGGITDTQYF. The CDR3 nucleotides are TGCGCCAGCAGCCCCGGGGGGATCACAGATACGCAGTATTTT. The variable domain in full, with the rest retrieved from reference TRBV5-1 and TRBJ2-3, is KAGVTQTPRYLIKTRGQQVTLSCSPISGHRSVSWYQQTPGQGLQFLFEYFSETQRNKGNFPGRFSGRQFSNSRSEMNVSTLELGDSALYLCASSPGGITDTQYFGPGTRLTVL.